The 7 T cell receptor beta chains presented below share a single source sample, sequenced in a study of blood T cell repertoires in COVID-19. Profiled with immunoSEQ multiplex PCR; TCRdb holds only in-frame clones, not every one. Of about 250,000 clones listed, about 82% are singletons. The sequencing sample was made of peripheral blood. The receptors originated from a woman older than 75 with COVID-19, enrolled during active disease.

This clone was seen a few times. The rearrangement uses TRBV6-5 and TRBJ1-2; D is ambiguous. The CDR3 is made up of 14 amino acids. Trimming took 7 bases from V and 4 from J, leaving 16 bases between them. CDR1 MNHEY and CDR2 SVGAGI come from the germline V gene. CDR3 protein: CASNRGALGYGYTF. Written as DNA, the CDR3 is TGTGCCAGCAATCGGGGAGCTCTTGGCTATGGCTACACCTTC.

This chain uses TRBV6-5 with TRBJ1-5; 7 bases align to TRBD1. Per the germline V gene, CDR1 is MNHEY and CDR2 is SVGAGI. This CDR3 contains 14 residues. Losses at the gene ends were 5 bases for V and 3 bases for J; bases not matched to a gene: 4. CDR3 DNA: TGTGCCAGCAGTAGACAGGGCACCAATCAGCCCCAGCATTTT. The encoded protein is CASSRQGTNQPQHF.

V gene TRBV7-2 combines with J gene TRBJ1-1; D is perhaps TRBD1 (6 bases). V was pared by 5 bases and J by 1 base, with 17 bases between. In germline, CDR1 is SGHTA, CDR2 FQGNSA. The CDR3 contains 16 residues. DNA of the CDR3: TGTGCCAGCAGCCTACCTCTTGGACAGAAGAACACTGAAGCTTTCTTT. Translation gives CASSLPLGQKNTEAFF.

CDR3 in amino acids: CASSGGTGYEKLFF. The CDR3 DNA sequence: TGTGCCAGCAGTGGGGGGACAGGGTATGAAAAACTGTTTTTT. The rearrangement uses TRBV2 and TRBJ1-4; TRBD1 matches 9 bases. V shed 4 bases, J shed 6 bases, and the junction held 3 bases outside the gene matches. Germline values: CDR1 SNHLY, CDR2 FYNNEI. The CDR3 loop spans 14 amino acids.

CDR3 sequence reads: CASSLTGGTDTQYF. Here the CDR3 DNA reads TGTGCCAGCAGTTTGACGGGGGGCACAGATACGCAGTATTTT. V gene TRBV11-3 combines with J gene TRBJ2-3, with D possibly matching TRBD2 (6 bases). CDR1 SGHNT and CDR2 YENEEA come from the germline V gene. The CDR3 sequence is 14 residues long. The V gene lost 6 bases and the J gene lost 1 base, with 11 bases spanning the gap.

The rearrangement uses TRBV9 and TRBJ2-7; D perhaps matches TRBD2 (5 bases). The CDR3 covers 13 residues. Between the trimmed V and J ends, which lost 0 bases and 2 bases, there was a span of 6 bases. Germline V lookup: CDR1 SGDLS, CDR2 YYNGEE. The CDR3 spells CASSVAGAYEQYF. Here the CDR3 DNA reads TGTGCCAGCAGCGTAGCCGGGGCCTACGAGCAGTACTTC.

The V call is TRBV18, the J call TRBJ1-1, with D unclear. Germline lookup yields CDR1 KGHSH and CDR2 LQKENI. The V end was cut by 2 bases, the J end by 6 bases, with 13 bases between. The CDR3 covers 14 residues. CDR3 DNA: TGTGCCAGCTCACCAGAGTTCCGAGGTTCTGAAGCTTTCTTT. Translation: CASSPEFRGSEAFF. Full variable domain (missing parts from reference TRBV18 and TRBJ1-1): NAGVMQNPRHLVRRRGQEARLRCSPMKGHSHVYWYRQLPEEGLKFMVYLQKENIIDESGMPKERFSAEFPKEGPSILRIQQVVRGDSAAYFCASSPEFRGSEAFFGQGTRLTVV.